The text below deals with one TCR beta chain. What it binds is not known. The CDR3 is 14 amino acids. V lost 6 bases and J lost 1, with 9 bases in between. The V gene's germline CDR1 is MNHNY and CDR2 SVGAGI (reference sequence). The data were obtained in a study of radiation and T cells in renal cell carcinoma. Overall study findings and caveats: From baseline, blood top tumor clonotypes peaked at 2 weeks post-radiation.

This sample's time point: blood 2 weeks post-SBRT. Treatment given: 15 Gy SBRT to primary tumor, nephrectomy 4 weeks later. Serial blood draws occurred at baseline and 2 and 4 weeks post-SBRT. The method was immunoSEQ multiplex PCR; TCRdb's version includes in-frame clones alone and lacks a portion of them. The sample has 120,000 or so clones; around 81% are singletons. Sequencing used blood, obtained from a patient whose treatment included radiotherapy and nephrectomy. The clonotype was recovered from a man in his fifties or sixties with renal cell carcinoma. V is TRBV6-6 and J is TRBJ2-2; D is possibly TRBD1 (6 bases). The CDR3 bases are TGTGCCAGCAGCCTAGGGGGGAACACCGGGGAGCTGTTTTTT. Amino acid sequence: CASSLGGNTGELFF.